The clone carrying this TCR beta chain showed up many times. The data belong to a study of human T cells and chemical hapten exposure. The CDR3 is made up of 18 amino acids. The time point is: pre-sensitization, week 0. Treatment indicated: therapeutic diphenylcyclopropenone sensitization with weekly scalp DPC. TCRdb itself ran the RACE reads through MiXCR, one entry per CDR3 protein. The sample yields tens of thousands of distinct CDR3 sequences, roughly 6.7% seen once. The source material was whole blood, sampled in connection with sensitization to the hapten diphenylcyclopropenone (DPC). The chain is built from TRBV21-1 and TRBJ2-1; the table names TRBD1, a call not compared with the DNA. TRBV21-1 is noted as a pseudogene. The sequence was obtained from a woman aged 25 to 39 with alopecia areata. Some clones in this sample may be carry-over from other donors' samples. CDR3 in DNA: TGTGCCAGCAGCAAAGCGAGCCCGGGGGGCTGTTCCTACAATGAGCAGTTCTTC. Translating it yields CASSKASPGGCSYNEQFF.